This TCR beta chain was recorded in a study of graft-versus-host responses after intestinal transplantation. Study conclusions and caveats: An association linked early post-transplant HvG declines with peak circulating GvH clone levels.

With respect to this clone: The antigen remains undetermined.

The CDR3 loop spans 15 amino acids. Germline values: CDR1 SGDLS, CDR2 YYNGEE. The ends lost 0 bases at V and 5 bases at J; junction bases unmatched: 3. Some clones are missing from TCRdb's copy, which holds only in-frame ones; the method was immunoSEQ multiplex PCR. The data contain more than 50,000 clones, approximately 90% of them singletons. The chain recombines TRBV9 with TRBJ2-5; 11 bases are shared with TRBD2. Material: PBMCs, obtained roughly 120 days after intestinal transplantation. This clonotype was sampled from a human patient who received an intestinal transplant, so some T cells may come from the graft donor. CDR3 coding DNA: TGTGCCAGCAGCGTAGGCCCTAGCGGGAGGGAGACCCAGTACTTC. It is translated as CASSVGPSGRETQYF.